This entry lists 8 T cell receptor beta chains sequenced from one sample in a study of blood T cell repertoires in COVID-19. Clones were sequenced by immunoSEQ multiplex PCR, and TCRdb holds only the in-frame ones, with some missing. This sample has around 200,000 clones, with 70% to 80% found just once. The sequenced sample was peripheral blood. These receptors all stem from a woman in her 50s with acute or convalescent COVID-19.

V usage is TRBV27 and J usage is TRBJ2-2; 9 bases match TRBD1. The CDR3 length is 16 residues. V was clipped by 4 bases and J by 2 bases; unmatched bases: 5. Germline V CDR1 and CDR2: MNHEY, SMNVEV (reference sequence). CDR3 residues: CASSSRDRVNTGELFF. Written as DNA, the CDR3 is TGTGCCAGCAGTTCCCGGGACAGGGTAAACACCGGGGAGCTGTTTTTT.

V usage is TRBV2 and J usage is TRBJ2-2, with 11 bases fitting TRBD1. The junction had 2 bases not matched to a gene; V was cut back by 4 bases and J by 4 bases. Germline loops: CDR1 SNHLY, CDR2 FYNNEI. The CDR3 extends over 15 amino acids. The CDR3 region has the DNA TGTGCCAGCAGTGCGGACAGGGGGCGCACCGGGGAGCTGTTTTTT. As protein: CASSADRGRTGELFF.

The J gene is TRBJ2-1, the V gene TRBV9; the match to TRBD1 covers 7 bases. Germline loops: CDR1 SGDLS, CDR2 YYNGEE. The CDR3 extends over 17 amino acids. The V and J ends lost 4 bases and 8 bases, in that order; junction bases with no gene match: 18. CDR3 amino acids: CASSPGLRQGFGDEQFF. For the CDR3, the DNA is TGTGCCAGCAGCCCGGGGCTGAGACAGGGTTTTGGGGATGAGCAGTTCTTC. Variable domain in full (rest from reference TRBV9 and TRBJ2-1): DSGVTQTPKHLITATGQRVTLRCSPRSGDLSVYWYQQSLDQGLQFLIQYYNGEERAKGNILERFSAQQFPDLHSELNLSSLELGDSALYFCASSPGLRQGFGDEQFFGPGTRLTVL.

J is TRBJ1-2 and V is TRBV6-2 or TRBV6-3; TRBD1 might be the D (6 bases). The CDR3 contains 13 residues. The germline V gene has CDR1 MNHEY and CDR2 SVGEGT. Trimming cost V 4 bases and J 4 bases, with 10 bases left between them. CDR3: CASSLDSSYGYTF. Written as DNA, the CDR3 is TGTGCCAGCAGTTTGGACAGTTCCTATGGCTACACCTTC.

J is TRBJ1-5 and V is TRBV24-1; D not resolved. Trimming took 3 bases from V and 0 from J, leaving 5 bases between them. Germline CDR1 and CDR2: KGHDR and SFDVKD. The length of the CDR3 is 14 residues. The CDR3 region has the DNA TGTGCCACCAGTGATGTAGATAGCAATCAGCCCCAGCATTTT. It translates to CATSDVDSNQPQHF.

The chain carries TRBV29-1 and TRBJ1-1; 7 bases are a match to TRBD1. CDR1 and CDR2 (germline): SQVTM, ANQGSEA. V was clipped by 7 bases and J by 1 base; unmatched bases: 6. CDR3 size: 13 residues. CDR3 DNA sequence: TGCAGCGCCCGCGGGACAGCGAACACTGAAGCTTTCTTT. This codes for CSARGTANTEAFF.

The rearrangement uses TRBV4-1 and TRBJ1-5; D might be TRBD1 (5 bases). Germline assignment: CDR1 MGHRA and CDR2 YSYEKL. The CDR3 is 17 residues long. Trimming left V 1 base short and J 6 bases short, with 19 bases between. CDR3 bases: TGCGCCAGCAGCCAAGTTGGGGGGGAAGGGAATATTCAGCCCCAGCATTTT. It codes for CASSQVGGEGNIQPQHF.

The V gene is TRBV24-1, the J gene TRBJ2-4, with 7 nucleotides matching TRBD1. The CDR3 runs to 13 residues. With 7 bases clipped from V and 6 bases from J, the junction kept 5 bases outside the gene matches. Germline lookup yields CDR1 KGHDR and CDR2 SFDVKD. The CDR3 loop reads CATSHGTANIQYF. The CDR3 region has the DNA TGTGCCACCAGCCACGGGACAGCAAACATTCAGTACTTC.